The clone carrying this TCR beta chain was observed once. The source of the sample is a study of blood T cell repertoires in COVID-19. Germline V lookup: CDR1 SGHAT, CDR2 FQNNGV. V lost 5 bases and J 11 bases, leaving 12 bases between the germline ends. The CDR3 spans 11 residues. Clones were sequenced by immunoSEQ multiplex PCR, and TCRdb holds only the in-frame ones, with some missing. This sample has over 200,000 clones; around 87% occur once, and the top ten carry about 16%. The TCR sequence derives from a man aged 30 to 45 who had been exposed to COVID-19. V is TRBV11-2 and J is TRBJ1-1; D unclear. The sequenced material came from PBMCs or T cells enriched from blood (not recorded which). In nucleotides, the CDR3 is TGTGCCAGCAGCCCCCTTACGGAGGCTTTCTTT. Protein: CASSPLTEAFF.